The 29 T cell receptor beta chains reported below all come from one sample, sequenced in a study of T-cell memory formation after mild COVID-19. TCRdb called the 5' RACE reads again in MiXCR, with one record for every CDR3 protein. The sample carries under 400,000 distinct CDR3 sequences, 28% recorded once. The material sequenced was PBMCs or a T cell subset sorted from them (not recorded which). These receptors all come from an adult woman who had mild COVID-19 (a few samples of this study predate the infection). Cell type and time point are not known.

This CDR3 is CAISGKVGVNEQFF. In DNA form, the CDR3 reads TGTGCCATCAGTGGGAAGGTCGGGGTCAATGAGCAGTTCTTC. The rearrangement uses TRBV10-3 and TRBJ2-1; tentatively, D is TRBD2 (5 bases). This CDR3 contains 14 residues. Germline V gene sequence: CDR1 ENHRY, CDR2 SYGVKD. V shed 4 bases and J shed 6 bases, with 13 bases lying between them.

This clonotype appeared a few times. This CDR3 is CASIPRERGYNEQFF. The CDR3 DNA follows: TGTGCCAGCATACCTCGGGAGCGGGGGTACAATGAGCAGTTCTTC. This chain joins TRBV12-3 or TRBV12-4 and TRBJ2-1, with 8 nucleotides matching TRBD2. V lost 7 bases and J lost 4; bases outside the gene matches: 9. The CDR3 contains 15 residues.

This clonotype appeared a few times. The rearrangement uses TRBV4-2 and TRBJ2-5; maybe TRBD1 (6 bases). From germline, CDR1 is LGHNA and CDR2 YNFKEQ. The CDR3 consists of 15 residues. Trimming removed 0 bases at V and 12 bases at J, with 20 bases between. The DNA for the CDR3 is TGTGCCAGCAGCCAAGAGGATGCGCAAACAGGGAAAAAGTACTTC. It codes for CASSQEDAQTGKKYF.

The V call is TRBV12-3 or TRBV12-4, the J call TRBJ2-5, with 7 positions matching TRBD2. The CDR3 covers 16 residues. The junction had 16 bases not matched to a gene; V was cut back by 7 bases and J by 5 bases. The CDR3 DNA reads TGTGCCAGCAACCTTGGGTTTCAGGGCGGGAGTGAGACCCAGTACTTC. The encoded protein is CASNLGFQGGSETQYF.

This chain joins TRBV12-3 or TRBV12-4 and TRBJ2-3; 7 nucleotides agree with TRBD2. J was trimmed by 0 bases and V by 7 bases; bases with no gene match: 7. The CDR3 runs to 15 residues. The CDR3 sequence: CASTLGAGSTDTQYF. The CDR3 DNA is TGTGCCAGCACCTTGGGAGCGGGGAGCACAGATACGCAGTATTTT.

The chain recombines TRBV18 with TRBJ1-5; 8 bases fit TRBD1. In germline, CDR1 is KGHSH, CDR2 LQKENI. The J segment lost 7 bases and the V segment lost 4 bases, leaving 6 bases of the junction unmatched. The CDR3 spans 14 residues. Here the CDR3 DNA reads TGTGCCAGCTCACACGGGACAGGAGAGCAGCCCCAGCATTTT. This sequence encodes CASSHGTGEQPQHF. Drawing the rest from reference TRBV18 and TRBJ1-5, the complete variable domain is NAGVMQNPRHLVRRRGQEARLRCSPMKGHSHVYWYRQLPEEGLKFMVYLQKENIIDESGMPKERFSAEFPKEGPSILRIQQVVRGDSAAYFCASSHGTGEQPQHFGDGTRLSIL.

The rearrangement links TRBV20-1 to TRBJ1-2; 7 nucleotides line up with TRBD1. Trimming cost V 6 bases and J 6 bases; bases outside gene matches: 13. Germline CDR1 and CDR2: DFQATT and SNEGSKA (reference sequence). This CDR3 contains 14 residues. In DNA, the CDR3 is TGCAGTGCCCGACTAGTGGCCAGGGGGAATGGCTACACCTTC. Translating gives CSARLVARGNGYTF.

This clonotype has a handful of counts. The chain links TRBV7-3 to TRBJ2-2; TRBD1 or TRBD2 may be the D gene (5 bases each). Germline V gene data show CDR1 as SGHTA and CDR2 as FQGTGA. Trimming took 5 bases from V and 8 from J, leaving 9 bases between them. The CDR3 extends over 12 amino acids. For the CDR3, the DNA is TGTGCCAGCAGCCTAGGGGAGGGGGAGCTGTTTTTT. This translates into CASSLGEGELFF.

The chain couples TRBV27 to TRBJ2-3; D is possibly TRBD1 (6 bases). V was trimmed by 5 bases and J by 2 bases, leaving 11 bases between them. The CDR3 covers 14 residues. From germline, CDR1 is MNHEY and CDR2 SMNVEV (reference sequence). DNA of the CDR3: TGTGCCAGCAGTGCAACAGGGTTCACAGATACGCAGTATTTT. Translation: CASSATGFTDTQYF.

The J gene is TRBJ2-1, the V gene TRBV27; 12 positions agree with TRBD1. The CDR3 sequence is 17 residues long. Trimming removed 5 bases from V and 7 bases from J; junction bases left unmatched: 12. Germline CDR1 MNHEY, CDR2 SMNVEV (reference sequence). Written as DNA, the CDR3 is TGTGCCAGCAGTGATGATGTCCGGGACAGGGGGCGTAATGAGCAGTTCTTC. Translating gives CASSDDVRDRGRNEQFF.

The rearrangement uses TRBV4-1 and TRBJ2-1, with 12 bases matching TRBD2. The germline gives CDR1 MGHRA, CDR2 YSYEKL. This CDR3 spans 17 amino acids. The junction had 9 bases not matched to a gene; V was cut back by 1 base and J by 8 bases. CDR3 residues: CASSQGTLAGGPYEQFF. The DNA of the CDR3 is TGCGCCAGCAGCCAAGGAACTCTAGCGGGGGGGCCTTATGAGCAGTTCTTC.

This clonotype came up many times. The chain uses TRBV6-4 and TRBJ2-1, with 8 bases identical to TRBD1. V shed 5 bases, J shed 5 bases, and the junction held 2 bases outside the gene matches. This CDR3 comprises 13 residues. Germline V lookup: CDR1 MRHNA, CDR2 SNTAGT. DNA for the CDR3: TGTGCCAGCAGTAGGGACAGGCACAATGAGCAGTTCTTC. The encoded protein is CASSRDRHNEQFF.

Only a few counts were recorded for this clonotype. The chain uses TRBV19 and TRBJ2-3, with TRBD2 matching 8 bases. V trimming: 6 bases; J trimming: 8 bases; junction bases outside the gene matches: 10. This CDR3 is 14 amino acids long. CDR1 is LNHDA, CDR2 SQIVND, per germline (reference sequence). The CDR3 sequence: CASRGGLDHATQYF. CDR3 nucleotides: TGTGCCAGTAGAGGGGGACTAGATCATGCTACGCAGTATTTT.

The chain is built from TRBV3-1 and TRBJ1-1, with a tentative D call TRBD1 (6 bases). The germline CDR1 and CDR2 sequences are LGHDT and YNNKEL (reference sequence). Trimming took off 1 base at V and 5 bases at J, with 14 bases between the two ends. This CDR3 is 15 amino acids long. Here the CDR3 DNA reads TGTGCCAGCAGCCAAGCGAGGGGGTTTAGAACTGAAGCTTTCTTT. Translation: CASSQARGFRTEAFF.

This sequence joins TRBV7-2 and TRBJ2-5; D is undetermined. The CDR3 spans 13 residues. Germline assignment: CDR1 SGHTA and CDR2 FQGNSA. V lost 1 base and J 5 bases, leaving 8 bases between the germline ends. The CDR3 DNA reads as TGTGCCAGCAGCTTAGACCCCCGGGAGACCCAGTACTTC. As protein: CASSLDPRETQYF.

This sequence joins TRBV11-2 and TRBJ2-7; D is undetermined. The V and J ends lost 0 bases and 2 bases respectively, with 5 bases between them. Germline V CDR1 and CDR2: SGHAT, FQNNGV. The CDR3 contains 13 residues. The CDR3 DNA reads TGTGCCAGCAGCTTAGAAGTCACCTACGAGCAGTACTTC. It yields the protein CASSLEVTYEQYF. Full variable domain (missing parts from reference TRBV11-2 and TRBJ2-7): EAGVAQSPRYKIIEKRQSVAFWCNPISGHATLYWYQQILGQGPKLLIQFQNNGVVDDSQLPKDRFSAERLKGVDSTLKIQPAKLEDSAVYLCASSLEVTYEQYFGPGTRLTVT.

The chain recombines TRBV6-2 or TRBV6-3 with TRBJ2-5; no clear D gene. CDR1 MNHEY and CDR2 SVGEGT come from the germline V gene. The CDR3 covers 15 residues. V was cut by 2 bases and J by 5 bases, with 15 bases left in between. Here the CDR3 DNA reads TGTGCCAGCAGTTACGGTTCTTGGGCGAGGGAGACCCAGTACTTC. Translating gives CASSYGSWARETQYF.

This clonotype was detected a few times. The rearrangement joins TRBV6-2 or TRBV6-3 to TRBJ2-6; no firm D call. CDR1 MNHEY and CDR2 SVGEGT come from the germline V gene. The CDR3 has 16 residues. V lost 6 bases and J lost 4, with 16 bases in between. CDR3 nucleotide sequence: TGTGCCAGCAGCTACGGGCCGCCCCTCGGGGCCAACGTCCTGACTTTC. It codes for CASSYGPPLGANVLTF.

The J gene is TRBJ2-5, the V gene TRBV25-1; TRBD1 might be the D (6 bases). The CDR3 totals 15 residues. V lost 6 bases and J lost 3, with 17 bases in between. CDR1 is MGHDK, CDR2 SYGVNS, per germline. Here the CDR3 DNA reads TGTGCCAGCAGGTCGTCCCGGGACATAGAAGAGACCCAGTACTTC. Translation gives CASRSSRDIEETQYF.

This chain uses TRBV9 with TRBJ2-3; the D gene could be TRBD1 or TRBD2 (5 bases each). V was trimmed by 0 bases and J by 1 base, leaving 9 bases between them. This CDR3 has 15 residues. The germline CDR1 and CDR2 sequences are SGDLS and YYNGEE. The CDR3 here is CASSVVGVGTDTQYF. CDR3 nucleotide sequence: TGTGCCAGCAGCGTAGTGGGGGTAGGCACAGATACGCAGTATTTT.

This clonotype was counted between two and nine times. J is TRBJ2-7 and V is TRBV5-1; no reliable D call. V lost 2 bases and J 2 bases, leaving 11 bases between the germline ends. The CDR3 covers 14 residues. Germline CDR1 and CDR2: SGHRS and YFSETQ. The CDR3 region is CASSLLSGAYEQYF. CDR3 in DNA: TGCGCCAGCAGCTTACTTTCTGGAGCCTACGAGCAGTACTTC.

V gene TRBV7-6 combines with J gene TRBJ2-3; no clear D gene. Trimming stripped 5 bases from V and 2 bases from J, with 5 bases between. Germline V lookup: CDR1 SGHVS, CDR2 FNYEAQ. The CDR3 consists of 12 residues. This CDR3 is CASSQFTDTQYF. CDR3 DNA sequence: TGTGCCAGCAGCCAATTCACAGATACGCAGTATTTT.

Only a few counts were recorded for this clonotype. V gene TRBV12-3 or TRBV12-4 combines with J gene TRBJ1-4, with D maybe TRBD1 (5 bases). The CDR3 covers 13 residues. The ends were cut back, 3 bases at V and 5 bases at J, with 7 bases in the middle. CDR3 protein: CASSFRQNEKLFF. The CDR3 coding sequence is TGTGCCAGCAGTTTTCGACAGAATGAAAAACTGTTTTTT.

This clonotype was detected a few times. The rearrangement links TRBV5-1 to TRBJ2-7; 7 nucleotides match TRBD1. The V gene's germline CDR1 is SGHRS and CDR2 YFSETQ. The J segment lost 6 bases and the V segment lost 0 bases, leaving 6 bases of the junction unmatched. The CDR3 covers 14 residues. CDR3 protein: CASSLGQGPGEQYF. The CDR3 coding sequence is TGCGCCAGCAGCTTGGGACAGGGCCCAGGCGAGCAGTACTTC.

V usage is TRBV12-3 or TRBV12-4 and J usage is TRBJ2-2; 9 bases are a match to TRBD2. CDR3 length: 15 residues. J was trimmed by 2 bases and V by 6 bases; bases with no gene match: 4. CDR3 coding DNA: TGTGCCAGCAGCGGACTAGCGTCTAACACCGGGGAGCTGTTTTTT. As protein: CASSGLASNTGELFF.

This chain joins TRBV7-9 and TRBJ2-7, with D possibly being TRBD1 or TRBD2 (5 bases each). Germline-derived CDR1 and CDR2 are SEHNR and FQNEAQ (reference sequence). The V end was cut by 5 bases, the J end by 2 bases, with 13 bases between. This CDR3 is 14 amino acids long. The CDR3 spells CASSIGTSAYEQYF. The DNA for the CDR3 is TGTGCCAGCAGCATCGGGACGTCCGCCTACGAGCAGTACTTC.

The CDR3 bases are TGTGCCAGCAGTTACTCAGCCAGGGGGAGCAATCAGCCCCAGCATTTT. The encoded protein is CASSYSARGSNQPQHF. The rearrangement links TRBV6-6 to TRBJ1-5; 7 nucleotides align to TRBD1. V shed 0 bases, J shed 1 base, and the junction held 3 bases outside the gene matches. The germline V gene has CDR1 MNHNY and CDR2 SVGAGI (reference sequence). The CDR3 length is 16 residues.

This chain joins TRBV9 and TRBJ1-4; TRBD1 agrees at 8 bases. V shed 4 bases and J 5 bases; nucleotides not matched to a gene: 4. CDR3 length equals 14 residues. Germline CDR1 and CDR2: SGDLS and YYNGEE. CDR3 loop: CASSPRQGNEKLFF. CDR3 nucleotides: TGTGCCAGCAGCCCCCGACAGGGGAATGAAAAACTGTTTTTT.

This sequence joins TRBV24-1 and TRBJ2-5; D possibly corresponds to TRBD1 (5 bases). Germline V lookup: CDR1 KGHDR, CDR2 SFDVKD. The CDR3 is made up of 13 amino acids. V was clipped by 4 bases and J by 5 bases, with 10 bases between them. The CDR3 sequence: CATSDSNRETQYF. The CDR3 nucleotides read TGTGCCACCAGTGACTCAAACAGGGAGACCCAGTACTTC.